This T cell receptor (beta chain) was documented in a study of patients and donors after allogeneic stem cell transplantation. TCRdb re-analysed the RT-PCR reads in MiXCR, keeping a single row per CDR3 protein. Of about 960,000 distinct CDR3 sequences in the sample, about a sixth were seen once. CDR3 length: 16 amino acids. Germline V gives CDR1 SEHNR, CDR2 FQNEAQ (reference sequence). The J segment lost 0 bases and the V segment lost 3 bases, leaving 7 bases of the junction unmatched. The source of this sequence is a human donor who was either an allogeneic HSCT recipient or a stem cell or donor lymphocyte infusion donor (not recorded which). It is not recorded whose cells these are; they may come from a transplant donor. The rearrangement joins TRBV7-9 to TRBJ2-7; 8 bases match TRBD1. Input material: blood, either unsorted or a sorted T cell fraction (not recorded which). CDR3 DNA: TGTGCCAGCAGCTTCATTGGACAGGGAAGCTCCTACGAGCAGTACTTC. It codes for CASSFIGQGSSYEQYF.